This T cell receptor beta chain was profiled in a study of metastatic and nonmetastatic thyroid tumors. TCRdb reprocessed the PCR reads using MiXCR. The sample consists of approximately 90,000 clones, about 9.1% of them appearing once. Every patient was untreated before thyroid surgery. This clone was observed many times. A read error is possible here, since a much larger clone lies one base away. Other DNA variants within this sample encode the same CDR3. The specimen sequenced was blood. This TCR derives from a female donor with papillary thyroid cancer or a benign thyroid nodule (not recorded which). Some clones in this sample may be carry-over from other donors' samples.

CDR3 loop: CASSLGLMGGELFF. The DNA for the CDR3 is TGTGCCAGCAGTTTAGGCCTTATGGGCGGGGAGCTGTTTTTT. The V gene is TRBV27, the J gene TRBJ2-2; D is undetermined. The CDR3 consists of 14 residues. V dropped 2 bases and J dropped 7 bases, with 11 bases sitting between them. CDR1 is MNHEY and CDR2 is SMNVEV in the germline V gene (reference sequence).